The 2 T cell receptor beta chains listed next were all sequenced from one sample in a study of chemoradiotherapy in HPV16-positive cancers. Measured with immunoSEQ multiplex PCR; TCRdb has only the in-frame clones, and not every one. The sample lists about 9,000 clones; 75% were seen once. Collection of the sample occurred from a patient who underwent chemoradiotherapy. All receptors derive from a human donor with HPV-associated anogenital cancer.

This clone turned up a few times. The V call is TRBV4-1, the J call TRBJ2-7; D gene uncertain. The ends were cut back, 6 bases at V and 2 bases at J, with 14 bases in the middle. Germline V gives CDR1 MGHRA, CDR2 YSYEKL. This CDR3 region has 14 residues. The CDR3 reads CASRQRTEAYEQYF. Written as DNA, the CDR3 is TGCGCCAGCAGACAGAGGACGGAAGCCTACGAGCAGTACTTC.

The chain has TRBV7-9 and TRBJ2-7; 9 nucleotides match TRBD1. Looked up from germline, CDR1 is SEHNR and CDR2 is FQNEAQ (reference sequence). Unmatched junction bases numbered 4, after V lost 1 base and J lost 6 bases. The CDR3 is made up of 14 amino acids. As DNA, the CDR3 is TGTGCCAGCAGCTTAGGGGGACAGGGACGCGAGCAGTACTTC. It translates to CASSLGGQGREQYF.